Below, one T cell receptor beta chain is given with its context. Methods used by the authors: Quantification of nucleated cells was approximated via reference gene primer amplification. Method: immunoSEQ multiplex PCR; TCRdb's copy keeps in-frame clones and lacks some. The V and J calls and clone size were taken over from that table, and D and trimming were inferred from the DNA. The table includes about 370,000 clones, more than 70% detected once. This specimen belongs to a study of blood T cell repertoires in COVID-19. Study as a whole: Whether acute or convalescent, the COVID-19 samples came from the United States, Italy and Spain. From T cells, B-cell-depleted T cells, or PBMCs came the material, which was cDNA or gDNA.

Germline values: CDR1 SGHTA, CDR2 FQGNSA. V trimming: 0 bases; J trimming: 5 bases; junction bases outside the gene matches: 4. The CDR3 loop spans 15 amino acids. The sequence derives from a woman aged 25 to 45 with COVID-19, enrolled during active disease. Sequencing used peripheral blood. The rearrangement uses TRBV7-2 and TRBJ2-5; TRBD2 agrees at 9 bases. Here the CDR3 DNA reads TGTGCCAGCAGCTTAGCCCTACTAGCGGGTGAGACCCAGTACTTC. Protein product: CASSLALLAGETQYF.